This T cell receptor beta chain appears in the sequencing data of a study of blood T cells in healthy people across ages (dated by TCRdb to the mid-2010s). About the investigation overall: In model experiments, template switching captured about one uniquely barcoded TCR beta cDNA molecule for every two T cells. The study measured age-related changes in TCR beta repertoire diversity using deep sequencing normalized with unique cDNA molecular identifiers. To avoid experimental bias, donors of different ages were randomly spread across the sequencing lanes. Using the same blood draw, the study looked at two additional independent replicas of 1 million unique cDNA reads for two donors, one aged 18 to 30 and the other aged 80 or older. Four age groups were formed from the donors: young (average approximately 15 years), middle-aged (more than 35), aged (roughly 59) and long-lived (82).

The V end loses 1 base and the J end loses 3 bases, and a stretch of 13 bases separates them. The CDR3 measures 16 amino acids from cysteine to phenylalanine. The entry retains the CDR3 DNA only, 48 bases that are in frame from base 1. CDR1 and CDR2, per the germline V gene (reference sequence), are SEHNR and FQNEAQ. On this clonotype: Its antigen has not been determined. Base qualities are missing; no much larger clone stands one base away.

The roughly 39 donors, aged about 6 to 100 years, were systemically healthy Caucasian individuals from Russia. Each donor gave roughly 9.5 milliliters of peripheral blood, collected into EDTA-treated Vacutainer tubes. Ficoll-Paque density-gradient centrifugation was used to isolate PBMCs, with at least 7 million per sample. Total RNA was extracted from PBMCs with Trizol reagent, with at least 5 micrograms obtained per sample. The percentages of naive CD45RAhigh/CD27high T cells were determined by flow cytometry on a PBMC aliquot from every donor. Libraries came from 5' RACE. These reads were obtained on an Illumina HiSeq 2500. A second about 6 to 11 cycle PCR used a sample-barcoded 5' primer and a J-beta primer mix. Each TCR beta cDNA molecule received a unique molecular identifier from a template-switch 5' adaptor carrying 12 random nucleotides. Each sample yielded at least 2.5 million CDR3-containing paired-end reads. First-strand cDNA was synthesized from all RNA with the Mint cDNA synthesis kit, primed by a TRBC-specific oligonucleotide. All cDNA was treated with uracil-DNA glycosylase and then went through a first 18-cycle PCR with the universal primers M1SS and BC2_uni_R. The paper's data handling went like this. Normalization of each sample was performed by random selection of 1 million high-quality reads, each carrying a distinct molecular identifier. Instead of being binned into consensus sequences, reads that shared molecular identifiers were thrown out. MiTCR, run with a Q25 quality threshold and the strictest error-elimination algorithm, handled CDR3 identification, clonotype clustering and error correction. A nonparametric unseen species model with Euler transformation was used to estimate lower-bound total TCR beta diversity. The public reads were run again by TCRdb, first through fastp at Q25 and then through MiXCR, and only productive beta chains were kept. Here each entry gathers all rows of one CDR3 protein and keeps the most common genes and DNA. TCRdb assigned the V and J calls; the authors' analysis was not used. The sample profile shows roughly 1,700,000 distinct CDR3 sequences; 28% of them were found once. The top ten hold 7% to 9% of the sample.

What the study reported, not specific to this receptor: Because profiling used bulk unsorted PBMCs, naive and antigen-experienced compartments could not be compared conclusively. Observed TCR beta diversity per million T cells fell roughly linearly with age, and a significant reduction was already apparent by age about 43. Estimates of total diversity based on one million sequenced T cells were regarded as lower bounds and as underestimates. Because donor CMV infection status was unknown, age-related changes in expanded clonotypes were potentially confounded. Compared with the aged group, the long-lived group had more naive CD4+ T cells, fewer expanded clones and increased TCR diversity, a pattern suggesting age selection. Observed TCR beta diversity correlated strongly with the percentage of naive T cells measured by flow cytometry.

The origin of this receptor is a woman aged 30 to 39 in good health. The rearrangement joined TRBV7-9 to TRBJ1-5; the D gene is unclear. What was sequenced was blood. The CDR3 protein sequence reads: CASSLGTATSNQPQHF. At the DNA level, the sequence is TGTGCCAGCAGCTTAGGAACAGCAACCTCCAATCAGCCCCAGCATTTT.